The 16 T cell receptor beta chains listed next were all sequenced from one sample in a study of cytomegalovirus exposure and HLA in healthy donors (TCRdb year 2017). Library prep was done by the immunoSEQ multiplex PCR assay. The multiplex PCR relied on a mix of 60 forward primers for TCR Vbeta segments and 13 reverse primers for TCR Jbeta segments. Drawn from immuneACCESS, this table holds only the in-frame rearrangements with V and J called that TCRdb kept. Clones are partly lost; checked studies trace under half to an unresolved V gene and leave the rest unexplained. For this sample the table gives 100,000 to 120,000 clones, of which about 80% were detected only once. Roughly 2.9% of the sample lies in the top ten. Input material: PBMCs. These receptors all come from a woman aged 60-75 years in good health and CMV-seropositive.

This rearrangement joins TRBV7-6 to TRBJ2-5; 9 bases are a match to TRBD2. This CDR3 has 17 amino acids. Per the germline V gene, CDR1 is SGHVS and CDR2 is FNYEAQ. V shed 2 bases and J 1 base; nucleotides not matched to a gene: 8. In DNA, the CDR3 is TGTGCCAGCAGCTTATATTCGCTAGCGGGGTCCCAAGAGACCCAGTACTTC. As protein: CASSLYSLAGSQETQYF.

The gene calls are TRBV5-1 and TRBJ2-1, with TRBD2 matching over 13 bases. CDR3 length: 18 residues. The V and J ends lost 2 bases and 9 bases, in that order; junction bases with no gene match: 14. From germline, CDR1 is SGHRS and CDR2 YFSETQ. CDR3 protein: CASSFGGSGTSGTGEQFF. CDR3 DNA sequence: TGCGCCAGCAGCTTTGGCGGATCCGGGACTAGCGGGACGGGTGAGCAGTTCTTC. The full variable domain, completed using reference TRBV5-1 and TRBJ2-1, is KAGVTQTPRYLIKTRGQQVTLSCSPISGHRSVSWYQQTPGQGLQFLFEYFSETQRNKGNFPGRFSGRQFSNSRSEMNVSTLELGDSALYLCASSFGGSGTSGTGEQFFGPGTRLTVL.

The chain uses TRBV4-1 and TRBJ2-5; D might be TRBD2 (6 bases). The CDR3 has 18 residues. The V end was cut by 5 bases, the J end by 6 bases, with 28 bases between. CDR1 and CDR2 from the germline V gene are MGHRA and YSYEKL. As DNA, the CDR3 is TGCGCCAGCAGCGGAAGAGGAGGATATGGGGGAGGACTGCAGACCCAGTACTTC. This codes for CASSGRGGYGGGLQTQYF.

The CDR3 here is CASSLYNEQFF. CDR3 in DNA: TGTGCCAGCAGTCTCTACAATGAGCAGTTCTTC. The chain recombines TRBV28 with TRBJ2-1; the D is unclear. Between the trimmed V and J ends, which lost 5 bases and 3 bases, there was a span of 2 bases. The CDR3 has 11 residues. Germline V CDR1 and CDR2: MDHEN, SYDVKM.

V is TRBV30 and J is TRBJ1-2; D not resolved. The germline V and J ends were trimmed by 0 bases and 8 bases, with 16 bases remaining between them. The CDR3 runs to 14 residues. Germline V gene lookup returns CDR1 GTSNPN and CDR2 SVGIG (reference sequence). CDR3 protein: CAWSVPTRRVGYTF. CDR3 nucleotides: TGTGCCTGGAGTGTTCCGACACGGCGAGTGGGCTACACCTTC.

This chain links TRBV28 with TRBJ2-7; TRBD1 agrees at 7 bases. Per germline, CDR1 MDHEN and CDR2 SYDVKM. The trim removed 5 bases at V and 6 bases at J, leaving 13 bases unmatched. The CDR3 covers 15 residues. CDR3 loop: CASSTGTAPYGEQYF. CDR3 sequence (DNA): TGTGCCAGCAGTACCGGGACAGCTCCCTATGGCGAGCAGTACTTC.

This clone was seen ten or more times. This chain uses TRBV19 with TRBJ1-2; TRBD1 agrees at 12 bases. The CDR3 runs to 15 residues. V gave up 4 bases and J gave up 7 bases; unmatched junction bases: 7. CDR1 is LNHDA, CDR2 SQIVND, per germline (reference sequence). The CDR3 nucleotides read TGTGCCAGTAGTAGCACCGGGACAGGGGGCGGTGGCTACACCTTC. This sequence encodes CASSSTGTGGGGYTF.

The genes are TRBV28 and TRBJ1-6, with TRBD1 matching 10 bases. V shed 6 bases and J 11 bases; nucleotides not matched to a gene: 7. CDR1 and CDR2 (germline): MDHEN, SYDVKM. CDR3 size: 14 residues. CDR3 protein: CASRAGQGLPPLHF. The CDR3 region has the DNA TGTGCCAGCAGGGCGGGACAGGGGTTGCCACCCCTCCACTTT.

This sequence joins TRBV30 and TRBJ2-4, with D maybe TRBD2 (5 bases). Germline loops: CDR1 GTSNPN, CDR2 SVGIG (reference sequence). This CDR3 has 13 residues. The V and J ends lost 1 base and 7 bases respectively, with 11 bases between them. The CDR3 DNA is TGTGCCTGGAGTGACCTCCGAGGGAACATTCAGTACTTC. Residues: CAWSDLRGNIQYF.

The chain carries TRBV4-1 and TRBJ2-7; possible D gene TRBD2, 5 bases. Trimming cost V 4 bases and J 3 bases, with 13 bases left between them. CDR3 length: 14 residues. CDR1 is MGHRA, CDR2 YSYEKL, per germline. This CDR3 is CASSLLIGDYEQYF. As DNA, the CDR3 is TGCGCCAGCAGCCTCTTGATCGGGGACTACGAGCAGTACTTC.

CDR3 nucleotide sequence: TGTGCCAGCAGTGACAGTTTCCGACAGGAGCAGTTCTTC. Protein product: CASSDSFRQEQFF. The V and J genes are TRBV6-4 and TRBJ2-1; D may be TRBD1 (5 bases). Between the trimmed V and J ends, which lost 2 bases and 10 bases, there was a span of 12 bases. The germline CDR1 and CDR2 sequences are MRHNA and SNTAGT. This CDR3 spans 13 amino acids.

The chain combines TRBV7-3 with TRBJ2-2, with D uncertain. The V end lost 4 bases, the J end lost 0 bases, and 6 bases lay between the germline ends. The CDR3 covers 14 residues. CDR1 is SGHTA and CDR2 is FQGTGA in the germline V gene. The CDR3 coding sequence is TGTGCCAGCAGCTACAACGCGAACACCGGGGAGCTGTTTTTT. Its protein product is CASSYNANTGELFF.

V and J are TRBV11-2 and TRBJ2-3; 11 bases agree with TRBD2. Germline CDR1 SGHAT, CDR2 FQNNGV. V shed 5 bases and J 4 bases; nucleotides not matched to a gene: 5. This CDR3 is built from 15 residues. The CDR3, as DNA: TGTGCCAGCAGCCCAACTAGCGGGAGATCAGATACGCAGTATTTT. Residues: CASSPTSGRSDTQYF.

The chain carries TRBV5-1 and TRBJ2-2; D is uncertain. Trimming left V 7 bases short and J 6 bases short, with 16 bases between. The CDR3 spans 14 residues. In germline, CDR1 is SGHRS, CDR2 YFSETQ. CDR3 nucleotide sequence: TGCGCCAGCTCGTTGGCAGACCAGGCCGGGGAGCTGTTTTTT. It is translated as CASSLADQAGELFF.

This clone was recorded only once. This chain links TRBV4-2 with TRBJ2-7; 10 bases are a match to TRBD1. The germline CDR1 and CDR2 sequences are LGHNA and YNFKEQ. The CDR3 runs to 16 residues. V was pared by 0 bases and J by 7 bases, with 9 bases of the junction left unmatched. This CDR3 is CASSQDWRQGALEQYF. As DNA, the CDR3 is TGTGCCAGCAGCCAAGACTGGAGACAGGGGGCTTTAGAGCAGTACTTC.

The J gene is TRBJ2-3, the V gene TRBV5-1; 11 bases line up with TRBD2. CDR1 SGHRS and CDR2 YFSETQ come from the germline V gene. J gave up 4 bases and V 0 bases, and 7 bases lay outside the gene matches. The CDR3 spans 17 residues. Here the CDR3 reads CASSLELAGGVSDTQYF. The CDR3 region has the DNA TGCGCCAGCAGCTTGGAATTAGCGGGAGGGGTGTCAGATACGCAGTATTTT.